This record covers a single T cell receptor beta chain. Germline V gives CDR1 LNHDA, CDR2 SQIVND (reference sequence). J was trimmed by 4 bases and V by 7 bases; bases with no gene match: 11. The CDR3 consists of 15 residues. This specimen comes from a study of OX40 agonist ivuxolimab in advanced cancers. Study as a whole: Ivuxolimab doses were 0.01, 0.1, 0.3, 1.5, 3 or 10 mg/kg every 2 weeks. The eligibility criteria allowed prior anti-PD-1, anti-PD-L1 or anti-CTLA-4 therapy, and 30% to 40% had some.

Some clones are missing from TCRdb's copy, which holds only in-frame ones; the method was immunoSEQ multiplex PCR. The sample shows about 24,000 clones, roughly 84% of them seen only once. J is TRBJ2-7 and V is TRBV19; 9 positions match TRBD2. The sequence was obtained from an adult with an advanced solid tumor such as melanoma, head and neck, liver or kidney cancer. Source: CD4+ or CD8+ T cells sorted from blood, taken in a trial of the OX40 agonist ivuxolimab. The chain's CDR3 is CASTLQGGGGYEQYF. The DNA of the CDR3 is TGTGCCAGTACCCTTCAGGGCGGGGGGGGATACGAGCAGTACTTC.